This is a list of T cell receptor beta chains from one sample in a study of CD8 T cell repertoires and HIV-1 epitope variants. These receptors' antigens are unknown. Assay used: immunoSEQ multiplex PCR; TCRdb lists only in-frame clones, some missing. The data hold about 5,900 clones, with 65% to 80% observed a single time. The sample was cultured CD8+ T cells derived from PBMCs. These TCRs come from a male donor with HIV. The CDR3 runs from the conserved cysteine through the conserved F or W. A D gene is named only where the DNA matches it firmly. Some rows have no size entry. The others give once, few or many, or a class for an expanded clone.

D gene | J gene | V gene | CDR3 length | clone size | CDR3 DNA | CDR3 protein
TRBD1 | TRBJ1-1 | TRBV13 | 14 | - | TGTGCCAGCAGCGTAGGGACAGGGAACACTGAAGCTTTCTTT | CASSVGTGNTEAFF
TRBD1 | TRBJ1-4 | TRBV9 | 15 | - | TGTGCCAGCAGCGCGACCGGGACAGGGAATGAAAAACTGTTTTTT | CASSATGTGNEKLFF
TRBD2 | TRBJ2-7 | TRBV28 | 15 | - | TGTGCCAGCAGTCAGCCGGGACTAGCGGAGTACGAGCAGTACTTC | CASSQPGLAEYEQYF
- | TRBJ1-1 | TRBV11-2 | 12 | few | TGTGCCAGCAGCTTATGGAACACTGAAGCTTTCTTT | CASSLWNTEAFF
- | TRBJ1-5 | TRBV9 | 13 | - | TGTGCCAGCAGCGGTACAGGGAATCAGCCCCAGCATTTT | CASSGTGNQPQHF
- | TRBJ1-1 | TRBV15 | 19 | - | TGTGCCACCAGCAGAGACAAGGTCGGGATGGGAACGTCGAACACTGAAGCTTTCTTT | CATSRDKVGMGTSNTEAFF
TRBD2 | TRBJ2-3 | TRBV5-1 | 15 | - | TGCGCCAGCAGCTTGGGACTAGCGGGTCCAGATACGCAGTATTTT | CASSLGLAGPDTQYF
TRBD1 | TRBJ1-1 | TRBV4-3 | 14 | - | TGCGCCAGCAGCCAGGGGACAGGAGAGGCTGAAGCTTTCTTT | CASSQGTGEAEAFF
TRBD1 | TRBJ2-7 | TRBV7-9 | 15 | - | TGTGCCAGCAGCTTAGTCCCGGACAGGGGCTACGAGCAGTACTTC | CASSLVPDRGYEQYF
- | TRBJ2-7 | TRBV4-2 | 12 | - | TGTGCCAGCAGCCCCGGGGGATACGAGCAGTACTTC | CASSPGGYEQYF
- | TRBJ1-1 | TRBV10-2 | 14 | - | TGCGCCAGCAGTGAGTTGGAACTTTACACTGAAGCTTTCTTT | CASSELELYTEAFF
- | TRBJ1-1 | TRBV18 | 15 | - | TGTGCCAGCTCACCACCGGCAGGTGGGAACACTGAAGCTTTCTTT | CASSPPAGGNTEAFF
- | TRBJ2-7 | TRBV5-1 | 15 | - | TGCGCCAGCAGCTTGGAGGTCGTTTCCTCCTACGAGCAGTACTTC | CASSLEVVSSYEQYF
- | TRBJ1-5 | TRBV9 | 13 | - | TGTGCCAGCAACGAAGGGAGCAATCAGCCCCAGCATTTT | CASNEGSNQPQHF
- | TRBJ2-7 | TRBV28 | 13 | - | TGTGCCAGCAGTTTATTTCAACAGTACGAGCAGTACTTC | CASSLFQQYEQYF
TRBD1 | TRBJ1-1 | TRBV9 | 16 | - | TGTGCCAGCAGCGCTAACAGGGGGCGGTTGGACACTGAAGCTTTCTTT | CASSANRGRLDTEAFF
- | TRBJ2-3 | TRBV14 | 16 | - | TGTGCCAGCAGCCAAGATCTCCAAGTTATAGGGGATACGCAGTATTTT | CASSQDLQVIGDTQYF
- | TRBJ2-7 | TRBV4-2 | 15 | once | TGTGCCAGCAGCCAAGATCTACGTTCCGACTACGAGCAGTACTTC | CASSQDLRSDYEQYF
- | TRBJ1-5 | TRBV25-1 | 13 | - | TGTGCCAGCAGTGACTCTAATAATCAGCCCCAGCATTTT | CASSDSNNQPQHF
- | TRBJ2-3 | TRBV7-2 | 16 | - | TGTGCCAGCAGCTCCCAACAGCATCGCCGCACAGATACGCAGTATTTT | CASSSQQHRRTDTQYF
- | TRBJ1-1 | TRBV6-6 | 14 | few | TGTGCCAGCAGTTACGGGCTAGGCGGGGTCGAAGCTTTCTTT | CASSYGLGGVEAFF
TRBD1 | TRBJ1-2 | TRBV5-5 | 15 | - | TGTGCCAGCAGACCCTTAACAGGGGAATCCTATGGCTACACCTTC | CASRPLTGESYGYTF
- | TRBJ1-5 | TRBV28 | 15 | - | TGTGCCAGCAGCCTCCTTAGGGATGCGTGGCAGCCCCAGCATTTT | CASSLLRDAWQPQHF
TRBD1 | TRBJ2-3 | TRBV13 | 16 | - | TGTGCCAGCAGCTTCTTACCGGACAGGGTTGCGGATACGCAGTATTTT | CASSFLPDRVADTQYF
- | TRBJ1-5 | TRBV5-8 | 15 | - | TGTGCCAGCACCCCGGATTTACTAAGCAATCAGCCCCAGCATTTT | CASTPDLLSNQPQHF
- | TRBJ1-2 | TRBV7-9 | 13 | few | TGTGCCAGCAGCTACTTGACAGACTATGGCTACACCTTC | CASSYLTDYGYTF
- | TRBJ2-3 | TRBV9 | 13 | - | TGTGCCAGCAGCGATAGCGGCACAGATACGCAGTATTTT | CASSDSGTDTQYF
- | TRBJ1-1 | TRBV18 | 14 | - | TGTGCCAGCTCACCACCTGGGGGAAGCACTGAAGCTTTCTTT | CASSPPGGSTEAFF
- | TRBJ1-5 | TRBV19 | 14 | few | TGTGCCAGTACTATTTTTAATGGCAATCAGCCCCAGCATTTT | CASTIFNGNQPQHF
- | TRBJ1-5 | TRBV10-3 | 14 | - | TGTGCCATCAGTGATCGGGGTGGCAATCAGCCCCAGCATTTT | CAISDRGGNQPQHF
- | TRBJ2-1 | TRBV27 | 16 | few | TGTGCCAGCAGCATACAGGGCCTGAGCTCCTACAATGAGCAGTTCTTC | CASSIQGLSSYNEQFF
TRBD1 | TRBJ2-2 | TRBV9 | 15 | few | TGTGCCAGCAGCCCGACGCAGGGGGCCACCGGGGAGCTGTTTTTT | CASSPTQGATGELFF